The TCR beta chain under discussion was sequenced for a study of blood T cell repertoires in COVID-19. Across the whole study: The samples span acute and convalescent COVID-19 from the United States, Italy and Spain. Sample material is recorded as cDNA or gDNA derived from T cells, B-cell-depleted T cells, or PBMCs.

The germline gives CDR1 MGHRA, CDR2 YSYEKL. J lost 4 bases, V lost 1 base, and 0 bases had no gene match. The CDR3 is made up of 13 amino acids. Authors' data handling: Amplifying reference gene primers gave estimates of nucleated cell counts. Here immunoSEQ multiplex PCR was the method, and the copy in TCRdb shows in-frame clones only, minus some. V, J and clone size derive from that table, while D and trimming were established from the DNA sequence. The sample records tens of thousands of clones, roughly 80% being singletons. This clone has a handful of counts. The source is a man of 80 years or more with active or convalescent COVID-19. The sequencing sample was made of peripheral blood. V is TRBV4-1 and J is TRBJ1-2; 7 bases line up with TRBD1. CDR3 residues: CASSQGTGYGYTF. The CDR3 DNA is TGCGCCAGCAGCCAAGGGACAGGCTATGGCTACACCTTC.